This TCR beta chain is from a study of T cell repertoires in cytomegalovirus infection. The J segment lost 5 bases and the V segment lost 5 bases, leaving 15 bases of the junction unmatched. CDR1 and CDR2 (germline): SEHNR, FQNEAQ (reference sequence). CDR3 length: 17 amino acids. This clonotype was seen a handful of times. Its specificity is not known. One entry per CDR3 protein, called by TCRdb with MiXCR from the reads. Among some 68,000 distinct CDR3 sequences listed, approximately 22% were seen once. The receptor comes from a human donor in good health (CMV status not recorded). Some clones in this sample may be carry-over from other donors' samples. Sequences were obtained from PBMCs, sequenced either directly or after in vitro stimulation (not recorded which). The chain employs TRBV7-9 and TRBJ2-1; 7 nucleotides agree with TRBD2. The CDR3 coding sequence is TGTGCCAGCAGCGTAGACTACGGCGGGAGTTGGGACAATGAGCAGTTCTTC. Amino acid sequence: CASSVDYGGSWDNEQFF.